Detailed here is one T cell receptor beta chain. What this receptor recognizes is not known. It has no much larger one-base neighbor in the sample; base qualities were not kept. The data belong to a study of shared clonotypes between healthy human individuals (TCRdb year 2020). For context, the study as a whole: A couple of women and a few men aged 18 to 49 years were included in the cohort. For each donor, three plates each were used for CD4 naive and CD4 memory, two plates were used for CD8 naive, and one plate was used for CD8 memory. Between about 0.94 and 8.9 billion PBMCs per donor were obtained by leukapheresis. To estimate repertoire size and how much clonotype sharing occurs between individuals, the study deeply sequenced the blood TCR repertoires of a handful of healthy adults. To increase sequencing depth and limit assay-specific biases, TCR repertoire library preparation and sequencing were carried out by different laboratories using diverse techniques. Here is what the overall study found, with its caveats: Higher generation probabilities were observed for clonotypes shared by all four sorted-subset donors than for non-shared clonotypes. Sampling was restricted to blood, and TCR repertoires in tissues likely differ from the TCR repertoires found in blood. Sharing across four donors was observed for about 5% of naive CD4, less than 4% of naive CD8, about 2.5% of memory CD4, and roughly 0.4% of memory CD8 clonotypes. Pairwise subsampling indicated that sequencing depth was expected to affect the degree of clonotype sharing among donors. Larger estimated clonotype richness was generally found for naive subsets than for memory subsets. The small number of donors limited the genetic and exposure-history diversity represented. Incomplete sequencing was indicated by rarefaction of sorted-subset datasets, despite the large sequencing depth.

CD8 naive samples were obtained by positive selection for CCR7 among CD45RO-negative cells, yielding a CD45RA+CCR7+ population from which TemRA cells were excluded. Donors were healthy HIV-negative adults with no recently reported acute infections or vaccinations. Every donor was a Caucasian adult residing in Nashville, Tennessee, USA. Blood was collected by leukapheresis, and PBMCs were isolated by Ficoll-Histopaque density gradient centrifugation and then cryopreserved in liquid nitrogen vapor phase. Purity and quantity of every magnetically sorted T cell population were checked by analytical flow cytometry. Genomic DNA was isolated from each sorted fraction and quantified by UV absorbance on a Nanodrop 2000c. Using the deep immunoSEQ assay, multiplex PCR amplified TCR CDR3 regions from genomic DNA. For each cell subset, the extracted genomic DNA was distributed evenly across all wells of several immunoSEQ 96-well plates, and each plate served as one replicate. For sorted subsets, 200 ng of genomic DNA, equivalent to 30,000 or so T cell genomes, went into each replicate PCR. The purified libraries were quantified using a Qubit 3.0 fluorometer, sized with a Bioanalyzer 2100, and then quantified again using the KAPA Library Quantification kit. A separate single-read 150-cycle Illumina NextSeq 550 flow cell was used to sequence each immunoSEQ 96-well plate. The source study handled its data this way. The immunoSEQ output contained only junctional sequences without quality scores, so filtering could not match that applied to full-length reads. To assign V/J genes and CDR3, sequences were annotated using PyIR, a Python wrapper for IgBLAST v1.9, with IMGT germline references. Reads with weak V/J assignments (E-value above 1e-6), missing CDR3, stop codons, out-of-frame junctions, or ambiguous translated residues were removed. V3J clonotypes were defined as sequences sharing the same inferred V gene, J gene, and CDR3 amino acid sequence. Percentage overlap between repertoires was computed as shared unique clonotypes divided by the size of the smaller repertoire. Richness of each repertoire was evaluated using RTK rarefaction, the Chao1 estimator, and Recon v2.1 estimates of unobserved clonotypes. Generation probabilities were computed with OLGA for all TCRbeta clonotypes obtained by the gDNA method from four donors. This immuneACCESS table, as held by TCRdb, lists in-frame sequences with V and J called but not all clones. Of the missing ones, under half trace to an unresolved V gene in checked studies; the others have no known cause. The DNA was the basis for D and trimming; V, J and clone size are from that table. The sample records around 1.9 million clones, around 93% of which are singletons. Over 1.5% of the sample goes to the ten largest clones.

Taken from the germline V gene (reference sequence), the CDR1 and CDR2 loops are MNHEY and SMNVEV. Including cysteine and phenylalanine, the CDR3 has 15 amino acids. The read is trimmed to its CDR3 DNA, 45 bases read in frame from base 1. V is clipped by 4 bases and J by 5 bases, and the sequence between their germline boundaries is 18 bases long. The V and J segments used are TRBV27 and TRBJ2-7; the D gene is possibly TRBD1, with 5 bases matching. This sequence was found in a man younger than 30 in good health. Some clones in this sample may be carry-over from other donors' samples. The sample was naive CD8+ T cells from PBMCs. What this sample's cell subset or site label stands for: CD45RA+CCR7+. CDR3 region: CASSSPLGQGHEQYF. In nucleotides, the sequence is TGTGCCAGCAGTTCCCCTTTGGGGCAGGGTCACGAGCAGTACTTC.